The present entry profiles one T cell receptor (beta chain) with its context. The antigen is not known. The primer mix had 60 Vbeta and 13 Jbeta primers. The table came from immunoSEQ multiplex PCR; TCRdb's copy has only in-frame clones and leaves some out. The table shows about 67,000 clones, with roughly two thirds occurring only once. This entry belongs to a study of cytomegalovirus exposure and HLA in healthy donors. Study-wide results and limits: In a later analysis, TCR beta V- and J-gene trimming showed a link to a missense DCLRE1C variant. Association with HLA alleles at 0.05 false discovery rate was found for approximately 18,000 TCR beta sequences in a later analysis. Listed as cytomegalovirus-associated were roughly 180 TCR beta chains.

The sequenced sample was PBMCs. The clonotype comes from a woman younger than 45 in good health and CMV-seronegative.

The CDR3 DNA reads TGTGCCAGCAGTTTATACCAGGAGGACACTGAAGCTTTCTTT. Protein product: CASSLYQEDTEAFF. The J gene is TRBJ1-1, the V gene TRBV27; D not certain. Germline assignment: CDR1 MNHEY and CDR2 SMNVEV (reference sequence). V was cut by 1 base and J by 3 bases, with 9 bases left in between. The CDR3 totals 14 residues.